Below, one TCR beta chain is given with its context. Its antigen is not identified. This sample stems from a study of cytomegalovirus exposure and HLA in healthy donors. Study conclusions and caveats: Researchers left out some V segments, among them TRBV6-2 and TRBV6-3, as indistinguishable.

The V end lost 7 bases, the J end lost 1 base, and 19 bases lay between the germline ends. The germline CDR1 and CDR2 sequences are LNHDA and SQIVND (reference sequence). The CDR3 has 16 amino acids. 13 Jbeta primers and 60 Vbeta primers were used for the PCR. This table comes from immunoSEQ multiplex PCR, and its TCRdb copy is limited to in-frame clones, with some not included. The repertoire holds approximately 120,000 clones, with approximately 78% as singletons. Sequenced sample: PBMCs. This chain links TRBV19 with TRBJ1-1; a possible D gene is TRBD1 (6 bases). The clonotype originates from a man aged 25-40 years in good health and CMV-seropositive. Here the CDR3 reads CASTIERGRENTEAFF. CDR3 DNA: TGTGCCAGTACCATAGAAAGGGGGAGGGAGAACACTGAAGCTTTCTTT.